This TCR beta chain was retrieved from a study of control samples from healthy donors and cancer patients (dated by TCRdb to between 2020 and 2021). This clone appeared once. There is no known antigen for this receptor. Qualities for individual bases were not recorded, and no much larger clone is one base off. From the cysteine through the phenylalanine, the CDR3 covers 14 amino acids. Only CDR3 DNA remains: 42 bases, in frame from the first base. In the germline V gene, CDR1 corresponds to SNHLY and CDR2 to FYNNEI. A distance of 16 bases separates the germline ends of V and J, which lose 11 bases and 3 bases respectively. Library creation used the immunoSEQ multiplex PCR assay. TCRdb stores this immuneACCESS table with in-frame sequences only. Part of the clones is absent; in the studies checked, under half of the shortfall reflects unresolved V genes, and no reason is known for the rest. This sample holds tens of thousands of clones; around 90% were observed only once. Clones ranked in the top ten supply about 1.7% of the sample.

Material for sequencing was PBMCs. This sequence uses TRBV2 and TRBJ1-4; the D region possibly corresponds to TRBD1 (6 bases align). The TCR originated in a man in his forties with colorectal cancer. The CDR3 corresponds to CADRTDSANEKLFF. The DNA is as follows: TGTGCCGACAGGACGGACTCAGCTAATGAAAAACTGTTTTTT. The CDR3, completed at both ends by the reference TRBV2 and TRBJ1-4 genes, gives the full variable domain EPEVTQTPSHQVTQMGQEVILRCVPISNHLYFYWYRQILGQKVEFLVSFYNNEISEKSEIFDDQFSVERPDGSNFTLKIRSTKLEDSAMYFCADRTDSANEKLFFGSGTQLSVL.